This TCR beta chain was sequenced during a study of T cell changes during pregnancy in multiple sclerosis (dated by TCRdb to about 2019). Describing the broader study: In women with multiple sclerosis, the researchers looked at how the T cell repertoire shifted as pregnancy progressed.

Worth noting for this clone: The antigen it recognizes is unknown. No qualities accompany the bases; no much larger clone lies one base away.

The library was prepared using the immunoSEQ multiplex PCR assay. TCRdb stores this immuneACCESS table with in-frame sequences only. Part of the clones is absent; in the studies checked, under half of the shortfall reflects unresolved V genes, and no reason is known for the rest. Recorded for this sample are about 93,000 clones; roughly 92% of them occurred a single time. The ten largest clones add up to about 2% of the sample. CDR1 and CDR2, looked up from the germline V gene, are MRHNA and SNTAGT. From the cysteine through the phenylalanine, the CDR3 covers 16 amino acids. Just the 48-base CDR3 DNA is kept, in frame starting at base 1. Relative to germline, V is 3 bases shorter and J is 4 bases shorter, with 13 bases between their ends.

The specimen was peripheral blood, collected after pregnancy. The chain is made from TRBV6-4 and TRBJ2-6, and the D gene may be TRBD1, 6 bases matching. This sequence was found in a female donor with multiple sclerosis, enrolled in a pregnancy study. The encoded CDR3 is CASSEDTGSGANVLTF. The nucleotide sequence reads TGTGCCAGCAGTGAAGATACAGGGTCGGGGGCCAACGTCCTGACTTTC.